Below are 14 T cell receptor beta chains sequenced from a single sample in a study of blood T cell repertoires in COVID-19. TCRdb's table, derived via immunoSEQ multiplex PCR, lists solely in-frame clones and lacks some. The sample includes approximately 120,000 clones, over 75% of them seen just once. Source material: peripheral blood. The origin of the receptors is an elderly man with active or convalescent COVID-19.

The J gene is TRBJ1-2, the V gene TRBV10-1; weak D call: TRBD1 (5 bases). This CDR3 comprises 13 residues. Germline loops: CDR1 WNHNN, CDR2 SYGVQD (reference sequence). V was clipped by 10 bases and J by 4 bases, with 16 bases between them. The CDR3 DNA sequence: TGCGCCACTGCTAGGACATTTTTCTATGGCTACACCTTC. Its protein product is CATARTFFYGYTF.

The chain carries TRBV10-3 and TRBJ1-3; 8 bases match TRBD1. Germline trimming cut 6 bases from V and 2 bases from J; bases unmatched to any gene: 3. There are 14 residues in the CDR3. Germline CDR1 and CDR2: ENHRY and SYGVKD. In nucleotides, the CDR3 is TGTGCCATCAGCGCGGACAGGGCTGGAAACACCATATATTTT. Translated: CAISADRAGNTIYF.

CDR3 coding DNA: TGTGCCAGCAGCAAAGAGGGCGGACAGCCGCAAGGACGGGACAAAAACATTCAGTACTTC. It codes for CASSKEGGQPQGRDKNIQYF. The chain links TRBV21-1 to TRBJ2-4; TRBD1, the table's D call, was not compared with the DNA. TRBV21-1 is an annotated pseudogene. The CDR3 runs to 20 residues.

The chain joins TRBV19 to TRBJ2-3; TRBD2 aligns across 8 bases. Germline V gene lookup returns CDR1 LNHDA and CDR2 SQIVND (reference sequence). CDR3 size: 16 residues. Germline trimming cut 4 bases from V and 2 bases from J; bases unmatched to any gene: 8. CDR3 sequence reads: CASSTPSGRLTDTQYF. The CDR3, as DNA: TGTGCCAGTAGTACCCCTAGCGGGCGCCTCACAGATACGCAGTATTTT.

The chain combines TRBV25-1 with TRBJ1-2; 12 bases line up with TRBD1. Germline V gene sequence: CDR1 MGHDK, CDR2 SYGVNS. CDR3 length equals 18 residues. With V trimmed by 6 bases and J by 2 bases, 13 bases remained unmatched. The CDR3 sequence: CASSAAPGQGALNYGYTF. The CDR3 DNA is TGTGCCAGCAGCGCAGCTCCGGGACAGGGGGCCTTAAACTATGGCTACACCTTC.

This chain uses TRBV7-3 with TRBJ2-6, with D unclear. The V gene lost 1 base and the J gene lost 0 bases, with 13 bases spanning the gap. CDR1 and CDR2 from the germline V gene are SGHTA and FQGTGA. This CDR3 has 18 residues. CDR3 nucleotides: TGTGCCAGCAGCTTAAGTGGAGTCCTAGACTCTGGGGCCAACGTCCTGACTTTC. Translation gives CASSLSGVLDSGANVLTF.

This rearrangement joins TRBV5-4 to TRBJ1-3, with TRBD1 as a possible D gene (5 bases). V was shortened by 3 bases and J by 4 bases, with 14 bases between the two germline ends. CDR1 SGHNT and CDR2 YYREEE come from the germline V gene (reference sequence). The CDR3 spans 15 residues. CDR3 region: CASSSLGGSGNTIYF. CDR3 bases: TGTGCCAGCAGCTCCCTCGGGGGGTCAGGAAACACCATATATTTT.

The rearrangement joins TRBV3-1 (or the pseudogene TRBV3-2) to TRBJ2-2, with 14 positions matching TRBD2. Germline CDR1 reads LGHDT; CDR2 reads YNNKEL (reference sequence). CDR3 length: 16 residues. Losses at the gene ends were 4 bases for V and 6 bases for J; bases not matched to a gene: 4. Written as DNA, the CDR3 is TGTGCCAGCAGCCTCGGGACTAGCGGGAGCCCCGGGGAGCTGTTTTTT. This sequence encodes CASSLGTSGSPGELFF.

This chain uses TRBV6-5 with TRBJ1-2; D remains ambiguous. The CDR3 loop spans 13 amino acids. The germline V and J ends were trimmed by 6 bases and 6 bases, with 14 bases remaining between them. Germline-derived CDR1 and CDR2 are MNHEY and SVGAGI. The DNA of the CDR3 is TGTGCCAGCAGCTCGGGAGCTGTTGATGGCTACACCTTC. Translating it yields CASSSGAVDGYTF.

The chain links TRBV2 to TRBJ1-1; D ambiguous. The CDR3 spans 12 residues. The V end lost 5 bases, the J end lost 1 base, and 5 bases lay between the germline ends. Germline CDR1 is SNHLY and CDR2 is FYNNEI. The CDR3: CASSTANTEAFF. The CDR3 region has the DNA TGTGCCAGCAGTACAGCGAACACTGAAGCTTTCTTT.

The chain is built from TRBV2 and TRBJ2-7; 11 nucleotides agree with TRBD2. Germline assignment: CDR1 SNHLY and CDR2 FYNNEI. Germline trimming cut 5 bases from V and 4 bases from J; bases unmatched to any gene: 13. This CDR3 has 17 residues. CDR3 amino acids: CASSQWNLAGGRYEQYF. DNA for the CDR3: TGTGCCAGCAGTCAGTGGAACCTAGCGGGGGGTAGGTACGAGCAGTACTTC.

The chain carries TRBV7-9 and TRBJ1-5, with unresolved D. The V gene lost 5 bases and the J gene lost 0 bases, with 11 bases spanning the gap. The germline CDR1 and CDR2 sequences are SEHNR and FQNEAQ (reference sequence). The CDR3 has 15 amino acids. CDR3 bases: TGTGCCAGCAGCCTGGCGGGAGTTAGCAATCAGCCCCAGCATTTT. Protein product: CASSLAGVSNQPQHF.

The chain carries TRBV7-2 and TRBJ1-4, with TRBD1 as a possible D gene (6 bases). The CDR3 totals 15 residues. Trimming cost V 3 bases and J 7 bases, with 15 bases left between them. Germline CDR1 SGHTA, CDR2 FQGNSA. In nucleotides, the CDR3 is TGTGCCAGCAGCTTTTCAGGGGAGTCGGGTGAAAAACTGTTTTTT. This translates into CASSFSGESGEKLFF.

DNA of the CDR3: TGTGCCAGCACCCAGGGGATCTACGAGCAGTACTTC. Its protein product is CASTQGIYEQYF. V and J are TRBV2 and TRBJ2-7, with D possibly TRBD1 on 6 matching bases. In germline, CDR1 is SNHLY, CDR2 FYNNEI. Trimming pared 7 bases from V and 3 bases from J, leaving 10 bases between. This CDR3 comprises 12 residues.